This TCR beta chain was obtained from a study of type 1 and type 2 diabetes patients. General study points: V and J gene usage correlated at around 0.97 between type 2 diabetes and control samples. Age and gender were not matched between study groups.

The PCR template was genomic DNA. The TCR beta CDR3 region was amplified using 30 forward and 13 reverse primers. TCRdb re-analysed the multiplex PCR reads in MiXCR, keeping a single row per CDR3 protein. In the table there are 280,000 or so distinct CDR3 sequences, more than 40% of which are singletons. The table lists this clonotype with a few counts. The target antigen is unknown. The source material was peripheral blood mononuclear cells (PBMCs). The sequence was obtained from a man aged 18 to 30 with type 2 diabetes.

The DNA for the CDR3 is TGTGCCAGCAGCTTATCGGCAGGGTCCGACACTGAAGCTTTCTTT. Encoded protein: CASSLSAGSDTEAFF. The chain carries TRBV7-3 and TRBJ1-1; D is perhaps TRBD1 (5 bases). V was shortened by 2 bases and J by 3 bases, with 13 bases between the two germline ends. This CDR3 is built from 15 residues. CDR1 SGHTA and CDR2 FQGTGA come from the germline V gene.